This T cell receptor beta chain comes out of a study of blood T cells in healthy people across ages. Whole-study results and caveats: More naive CD4+ cells and higher diversity marked long-lived donors relative to aged donors.

The CDR3 runs to 11 residues. Germline V gene data show CDR1 as MDHEN and CDR2 as SYDVKM. About this clonotype itself: Its antigen is undetermined. With a much larger clone just one base away, this may be a read error.

Primed by a sample-barcoded 5' primer and a J-beta primer mix, a second PCR proceeded for roughly 7 to 11 cycles. Each CDR3 protein gets one entry after TCRdb re-called the 5' RACE reads with MiXCR. The repertoire holds 600,000 to 800,000 distinct CDR3 sequences, 45% to 60% seen once, with about 13% in the top ten. The chain employs TRBV28 and TRBJ2-6; a possible D gene is TRBD1 (5 bases). The TCR originated in a woman older than 75 in good health. Sequencing input: blood. CDR3: CASSSFRVPTF. CDR3 DNA sequence: TGTGCCAGCAGCTCTTTCAGGGTCCCGACTTTC.